This T cell receptor beta chain is from a study of shared clonotypes between healthy human individuals. Across the study: Serving as donors were a couple of women and a few men, whose ages spanned 18 to 49.

This CDR3 is built from 13 residues. CDR1 is SGHNT and CDR2 is YYREEE in the germline V gene (reference sequence). The germline V and J ends were trimmed by 1 base and 4 bases, with 7 bases remaining between them. About this clone itself: What it binds is not known.

Sequencing was performed with immunoSEQ multiplex PCR; in TCRdb, only in-frame clones are kept and a portion is missing. The table shows roughly 1 million clones, with roughly 70% occurring only once. Findings and limits, study-wide: Depth was large, yet rarefaction showed that sorted-subset sequencing was incomplete. Few donors restricted represented genetic and exposure-history diversity.

Source material: memory CD4+ T cells sorted from blood. As for subset: CD45RA-negative fraction. The TCR was taken from a young man in good health. The chain combines TRBV5-4 with TRBJ2-3; D is uncertain. The chain's CDR3 is CASSLTGSDTQYF. The DNA for the CDR3 is TGTGCCAGCAGCTTGACCGGCTCAGATACGCAGTATTTT.